The clone carrying this TCR beta chain was seen a handful of times. The antigen remains undetermined. J lost 4 bases, V lost 2 bases, and 5 bases had no gene match. CDR3 length: 15 residues. Looked up from germline, CDR1 is SEHNR and CDR2 is FQNEAQ (reference sequence). Molecular barcoding with unique molecular identifiers was used for the TCRbeta library. TCRdb ran MiXCR on the PCR reads and lists one entry per CDR3 protein. Of around 800,000 distinct CDR3 sequences listed, roughly 15% are singletons. This entry is derived from a study of T-cell reconstitution after alpha-beta-depleted transplantation in children. The study's findings and limits: From surviving recipient T cells and thymic progenitors came the high day-60 TCRbeta diversity observed in some patients. Diversity and T-cell counts at one year after transplant derived mostly from new T cells. Reportedly, roughly two months post-transplant, alpha-beta T cells arose from several hundred expanded graft clones.

Sequenced here: PBMCs, mostly from graft donor cells, sampled 360 days after TCRalphabeta/CD19-depleted stem cell transplant. V gene TRBV7-9 combines with J gene TRBJ2-1; 7 bases are a match to TRBD2. The receptor's source is a male patient younger than 18 who had a stem cell transplant for acute lymphoblastic leukemia, so the T cells may come from the graft donor. The CDR3 loop reads CASSLLLAVYNEQFF. The CDR3 DNA follows: TGTGCCAGCAGCTTACTTCTAGCGGTATACAATGAGCAGTTCTTC. The full variable domain, completed using reference TRBV7-9 and TRBJ2-1, is DTGVSQNPRHKITKRGQNVTFRCDPISEHNRLYWYRQTLGQGPEFLTYFQNEAQLEKSRLLSDRFSAERPKGSFSTLEIQRTEQGDSAMYLCASSLLLAVYNEQFFGPGTRLTVL.